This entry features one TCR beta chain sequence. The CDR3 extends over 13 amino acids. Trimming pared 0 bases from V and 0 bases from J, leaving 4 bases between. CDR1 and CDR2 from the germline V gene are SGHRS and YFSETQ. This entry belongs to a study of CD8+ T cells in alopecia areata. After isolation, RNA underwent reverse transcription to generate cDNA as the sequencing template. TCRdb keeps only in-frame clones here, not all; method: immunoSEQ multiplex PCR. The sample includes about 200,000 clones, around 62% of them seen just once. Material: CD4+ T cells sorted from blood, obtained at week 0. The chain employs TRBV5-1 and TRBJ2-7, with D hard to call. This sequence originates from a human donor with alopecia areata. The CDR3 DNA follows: TGCGCCAGCAGCTTGGATCCCTCCTACGAGCAGTACTTC. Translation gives CASSLDPSYEQYF.